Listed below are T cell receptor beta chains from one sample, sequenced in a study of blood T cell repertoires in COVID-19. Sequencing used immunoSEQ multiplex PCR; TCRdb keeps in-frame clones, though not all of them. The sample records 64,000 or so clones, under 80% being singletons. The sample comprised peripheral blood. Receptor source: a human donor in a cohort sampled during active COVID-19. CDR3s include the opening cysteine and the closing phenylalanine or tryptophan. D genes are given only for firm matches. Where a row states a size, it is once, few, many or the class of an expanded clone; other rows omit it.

TGTGCCAGCTCTAGCAAGGGGGAAGCTTTCTTT | CASSSKGEAFF | . | TRBJ1-1 | 11 | . | TRBV18
TGTGCCAGCAGTTACTCGACAGGGGTCTATGGCTACACCTTC | CASSYSTGVYGYTF | . | TRBJ1-2 | 14 | TRBD1 | TRBV6-2/TRBV6-3
TGTGCCAGCAGCCTTGAGGATTATAGCAATCAGCCCCAGCATTTT | CASSLEDYSNQPQHF | . | TRBJ1-5 | 15 | . | TRBV7-2
TGTGCCAGCAGTAGGGGACAGTCCAATCAGCCCCAGCATTTT | CASSRGQSNQPQHF | . | TRBJ1-5 | 14 | TRBD1 | TRBV6-5
TGTGCCAGTACCCGGACAGGGAGATCACCCCTCCACTTT | CASTRTGRSPLHF | . | TRBJ1-6 | 13 | TRBD1 | TRBV2
TGTGCCATTGGGCCGGGGGGCAATCAGCCCCAGCATTTT | CAIGPGGNQPQHF | . | TRBJ1-5 | 13 | . | TRBV10-3
TGTGCCACCAGCAGAGATAGGAACCGCGGTGGGCCCCAGCATTTT | CATSRDRNRGGPQHF | few | TRBJ1-5 | 15 | . | TRBV15
TGTGCCTGGGGACTAGCGGTTTACGAGCAGTACTTC | CAWGLAVYEQYF | . | TRBJ2-7 | 12 | TRBD2 | TRBV30
TGTGCCAGCAGCCGTAAAACGACTAGCGAGCAGTACTTC | CASSRKTTSEQYF | . | TRBJ2-7 | 13 | . | TRBV12-3/TRBV12-4
TGCGCCAGCAGCCAAGATCGTTTAGGGGAGGGAAATCAGCCCCAGCATTTT | CASSQDRLGEGNQPQHF | few | TRBJ1-5 | 17 | . | TRBV4-3
TGTGCCAGCTATAGAGAGGGCCTCGGACAGGCGAACACTGAAGCTTTCTTT | CASYREGLGQANTEAFF | few | TRBJ1-1 | 17 | TRBD1 | TRBV28
TGTGCCAGCTCACCGCGGGAGGGCCTGTCCTACGAGCAGTACTTC | CASSPREGLSYEQYF | . | TRBJ2-7 | 15 | TRBD2 | TRBV18
TGTGCCAGCAGTATATATTCAGGGGGTGAGCAGTTCTTC | CASSIYSGGEQFF | once | TRBJ2-1 | 13 | TRBD1 | TRBV28
TGTGCCAGCAGTTACCCCGGCTATGGCTACACCTTC | CASSYPGYGYTF | . | TRBJ1-2 | 12 | . | TRBV6-2/TRBV6-3
TGTGCCAGCAGCTTAAGCTGGGAGTATGGCTACACCTTC | CASSLSWEYGYTF | . | TRBJ1-2 | 13 | . | TRBV11-2
TGTGCCAGCAGTTTAAGGTCTAGCGGGTCGAATACGCAGTATTTT | CASSLRSSGSNTQYF | . | TRBJ2-3 | 15 | TRBD2 | TRBV28
TGCGCCAGCAGCTTGGGGACAGGGGAAATCTACACCTTC | CASSLGTGEIYTF | . | TRBJ1-2 | 13 | TRBD1 | TRBV5-1
TGTGCCACTGGGCAAGGACAGGGGGCCACAGATACGCAGTATTTT | CATGQGQGATDTQYF | medium-sized | TRBJ2-3 | 15 | TRBD1 | TRBV15
TGTGCCAGCAGTTTATTAGGCCAGGGGGCGCGCTCCGAGCAGTACTTC | CASSLLGQGARSEQYF | . | TRBJ2-7 | 16 | TRBD1 | TRBV27
TGTGCCAGCAGCGTCTTCGACTTTTGGAACACTGAAGCTTTCTTT | CASSVFDFWNTEAFF | . | TRBJ1-1 | 15 | . | TRBV9
TGTGCCAGTTCTCCTACGGGGGACTATGGCTACACCTTC | CASSPTGDYGYTF | . | TRBJ1-2 | 13 | . | TRBV28
TGTGCCAGCAGCCCCGAGGCGGGTGTACAGTACTTC | CASSPEAGVQYF | . | TRBJ2-7 | 12 | . | TRBV9
TGTGCCAGCAGTGACTTTGCAGGGGGCAATCAGCCCCAGCATTTT | CASSDFAGGNQPQHF | . | TRBJ1-5 | 15 | . | TRBV6-4
TGTGCCAGCAGTCCCGGACTAGCGGGATACTACAATGAGCAGTTCTTC | CASSPGLAGYYNEQFF | few | TRBJ2-1 | 16 | TRBD2 | TRBV27
TGTGCCAGCAGCTGGGGGACTAGCGGGAGGATCTCCTACGAGCAGTACTTC | CASSWGTSGRISYEQYF | . | TRBJ2-7 | 17 | TRBD2 | TRBV5-4
TGTGCCAGCAGTTTACTGGCTGAGCAGTTCTTC | CASSLLAEQFF | . | TRBJ2-1 | 11 | . | TRBV28
TGTGCCAGCAGCTTGGACAGGGGATCACCCCTCCACTTT | CASSLDRGSPLHF | . | TRBJ1-6 | 13 | TRBD1 | TRBV7-3
TGCGCCAGCAGCCAAGTCTCTAGCGGTAACAATGAGCAGTTCTTC | CASSQVSSGNNEQFF | . | TRBJ2-1 | 15 | TRBD2 | TRBV4-3
TGTGCCAGCAGCTCAGGGGGGTTTGGAGCTTTCTTT | CASSSGGFGAFF | few | TRBJ1-1 | 12 | TRBD1 | TRBV28